Following are 19 T cell receptor beta chains from one sample sequenced in a study of CD8+ T cells in alopecia areata. Reverse transcription of extracted RNA yielded cDNA, which provided the sequencing template. Profiled with immunoSEQ multiplex PCR; TCRdb holds only in-frame clones, not every one. Among around 100,000 clones listed, 55% were seen once. The sample comprised CD4+ T cells sorted from blood. The receptors stem from a human donor in good health.

CDR3 bases: TGTGCCAGCAGCTTAGTAGGACTAGCGGACTACGAGCAGTACTTC. Residues: CASSLVGLADYEQYF. This chain links TRBV7-2 with TRBJ2-7; 10 nucleotides match TRBD2. The CDR3 totals 15 residues. CDR1 is SGHTA, CDR2 FQGNSA, per germline. Unmatched junction bases numbered 3, after V lost 1 base and J lost 3 bases.

This clone was counted a single time. The V gene is TRBV2, the J gene TRBJ2-2; 10 positions match TRBD1. The CDR3 is 14 amino acids. CDR1 and CDR2 (germline): SNHLY, FYNNEI. V gave up 6 bases and J gave up 4 bases; unmatched junction bases: 2. CDR3 sequence reads: CASRGQGVTGELFF. The CDR3 bases are TGTGCCAGCAGAGGACAGGGGGTCACCGGGGAGCTGTTTTTT.

This clone was detected a few times. V and J are TRBV7-6 and TRBJ2-7, with a weak D call TRBD1 (6 bases). The germline CDR1 and CDR2 sequences are SGHVS and FNYEAQ. CDR3 length: 14 amino acids. Trimming left V 2 bases short and J 0 bases short, with 8 bases between. The CDR3 nucleotides read TGTGCCAGCAGCTTAACGGACAGCTCCTACGAGCAGTACTTC. Translation: CASSLTDSSYEQYF.

The chain is built from TRBV18 and TRBJ2-1, with TRBD1 as a possible D gene (6 bases). From germline, CDR1 is KGHSH and CDR2 LQKENI. The CDR3 is 13 amino acids. V was trimmed by 5 bases and J by 10 bases, leaving 15 bases between them. CDR3 protein: CASSLTGSGEQFF. CDR3 bases: TGTGCCAGCTCATTGACAGGTTCAGGGGAGCAGTTCTTC.

This clone was observed a handful of times. V gene TRBV7-3 combines with J gene TRBJ1-2; 11 bases align to TRBD1. The V and J ends lost 1 base and 13 bases, in that order; junction bases with no gene match: 5. This CDR3 is built from 13 residues. Germline V gives CDR1 SGHTA, CDR2 FQGTGA. The CDR3 nucleotides are TGTGCCAGCAGCTTAAGGACAGGGGGCATGGGCACCTTC. Protein sequence: CASSLRTGGMGTF.

CDR3 sequence reads: CASSSGTGAGNYGYTF. CDR3 nucleotide sequence: TGTGCCAGCAGTTCCGGGACAGGGGCCGGGAACTATGGCTACACCTTC. The chain employs TRBV6-4 and TRBJ1-2; 10 bases align to TRBD1. This CDR3 contains 16 residues. V shed 5 bases and J 2 bases; nucleotides not matched to a gene: 8. Germline-derived CDR1 and CDR2 are MRHNA and SNTAGT.

This clone was counted a few times. The gene calls are TRBV19 and TRBJ1-2; TRBD1 matches 7 bases. This CDR3 is built from 13 residues. CDR1 and CDR2 (germline): LNHDA, SQIVND (reference sequence). The J segment lost 6 bases and the V segment lost 5 bases, leaving 6 bases of the junction unmatched. CDR3 bases: TGTGCCAGTAGTCCCGCCACAGGGGATGGCTACACCTTC. Encoded protein: CASSPATGDGYTF.

This clone was recorded once. CDR3 sequence: CASRAGSGNTIYF. In DNA form, the CDR3 reads TGTGCCAGCAGAGCAGGGTCTGGAAACACCATATATTTT. J is TRBJ1-3 and V is TRBV2; D possibly corresponds to TRBD1 (5 bases). The CDR3 is 13 amino acids. The germline V gene has CDR1 SNHLY and CDR2 FYNNEI. Trimming removed 6 bases at V and 1 base at J, with 7 bases between.

This clone has only a few counts. The chain uses TRBV29-1 and TRBJ2-2, with 7 bases matching TRBD2. The CDR3 runs to 15 residues. The germline V gene encodes CDR1 SQVTM and CDR2 ANQGSEA. J was trimmed by 4 bases and V by 5 bases; bases with no gene match: 10. The CDR3 DNA reads as TGCAGCGTTCGTTCTACGGGAGGAGGCACCGGGGAGCTGTTTTTT. This codes for CSVRSTGGGTGELFF.

The chain links TRBV7-2 to TRBJ2-7; either TRBD1 or TRBD2 may supply D (5 bases each). CDR3 length equals 14 residues. Germline V gene sequence: CDR1 SGHTA, CDR2 FQGNSA. V lost 0 bases to trimming and J lost 4 bases, with 10 bases between them. Here the CDR3 DNA reads TGTGCCAGCAGCTTAGCTGGGACGGGGTACGAGCAGTACTTC. Translation gives CASSLAGTGYEQYF.

This clone was recorded a few times. This CDR3 reads CASSGTGPDTQYF. The CDR3 bases are TGTGCCAGCAGTGGAACGGGTCCCGATACGCAGTATTTT. The V and J genes are TRBV2 and TRBJ2-3; D gene ambiguous. The CDR3 extends over 13 amino acids. The ends were cut back, 4 bases at V and 6 bases at J, with 11 bases in the middle. Germline CDR1 is SNHLY and CDR2 is FYNNEI.

This clone was counted only a few times. V and J are TRBV25-1 and TRBJ2-3; 8 bases align to TRBD2. The junction had 7 bases not matched to a gene; V was cut back by 3 bases and J by 5 bases. The CDR3 loop spans 15 amino acids. CDR1 and CDR2 from the germline V gene are MGHDK and SYGVNS. The CDR3 region is CASSDLRGARDTQYF. The CDR3 DNA reads TGTGCCAGCAGTGATCTGCGGGGGGCCAGAGATACGCAGTATTTT.

The chain recombines TRBV25-1 with TRBJ2-1; no firm D call. From germline, CDR1 is MGHDK and CDR2 SYGVNS. With 4 bases removed from V and 7 bases from J, the gap between germline ends came to 5 bases. This CDR3 contains 11 residues. CDR3 DNA: TGTGCCAGCAGTGCGCGTAATGAGCAGTTCTTC. As protein: CASSARNEQFF.

The CDR3 sequence is CASSFPGGDSPLHF. The DNA for the CDR3 is TGTGCCAGCAGCTTTCCCGGGGGCGATTCACCCCTCCACTTT. The J gene is TRBJ1-6, the V gene TRBV7-2, with D tentatively TRBD1 (6 bases). This CDR3 has 14 residues. Trimming stripped 3 bases from V and 8 bases from J, with 11 bases between. Germline CDR1 reads SGHTA; CDR2 reads FQGNSA.

The chain combines TRBV4-1 with TRBJ1-2; D not resolved. Trimming pared 1 base from V and 5 bases from J, leaving 5 bases between. The CDR3 runs to 12 residues. Germline V lookup: CDR1 MGHRA, CDR2 YSYEKL. The CDR3 DNA reads as TGCGCCAGCAGCCAAGCCGGTTATGGCTACACCTTC. Residues: CASSQAGYGYTF.

The V call is TRBV6-1, the J call TRBJ1-5, with 7 bases that match TRBD1. J gave up 5 bases and V 6 bases, and 7 bases lay outside the gene matches. Germline V gene lookup returns CDR1 MNHNS and CDR2 SASEGT. The CDR3 runs to 14 residues. The CDR3 here is CASRGTVGDQPQHF. The CDR3 DNA follows: TGTGCCAGCAGAGGGACAGTGGGAGATCAGCCCCAGCATTTT.

The CDR3 DNA reads TGTGCCTGGAGTGTCGGGCAGGGCCAATACAATGAGCAGTTCTTC. Amino acids: CAWSVGQGQYNEQFF. The gene calls are TRBV30 and TRBJ2-1; a weak D match, TRBD1 (5 bases). The ends were cut back, 0 bases at V and 4 bases at J, with 13 bases in the middle. CDR1 is GTSNPN, CDR2 SVGIG, per germline (reference sequence). The CDR3 is 15 residues long.

The chain recombines TRBV28 with TRBJ1-2, with D maybe TRBD1 (5 bases). Trimming took off 4 bases at V and 5 bases at J, with 14 bases between the two ends. Germline V gives CDR1 MDHEN, CDR2 SYDVKM. CDR3 length equals 14 residues. Here the CDR3 reads CASSSTAEGYGYTF. In nucleotides, the CDR3 is TGTGCCAGCAGTTCAACAGCGGAGGGGTATGGCTACACCTTC.

The chain links TRBV5-1 to TRBJ1-1; D uncertain. The V and J ends lost 1 base and 1 base respectively, with 5 bases between them. CDR3 size: 13 residues. Germline CDR1 reads SGHRS; CDR2 reads YFSETQ. CDR3 region: CASSLRQNTEAFF. Here the CDR3 DNA reads TGCGCCAGCAGCTTGAGGCAGAACACTGAAGCTTTCTTT.